This TCR beta chain was identified in a study of beta chain features in type 1 diabetes (dated by TCRdb to the late 2010s). For the wider study: Mean age, gender distribution, total cell number and subset yield did not differ between patients and healthy donors. A total of 100 million to 110 million sorted cells were examined across all samples, and a strong correlation was observed between cell number per subset and RNA yield. The study compared the TCRB repertoires of sorted circulating CD4+ T cell subsets in recently diagnosed type 1 diabetes patients with those in matched healthy donors. Regulatory and stem cell-like memory subsets were isolated from only 8 patients and roughly eight healthy donors, whereas naive and central memory subsets came from all 28 donors.

This clone appeared a few times. The target of this receptor is not known. The record has no base qualities; no much larger clone is one base away. Findings and caveats that apply to the study as a whole: A moderate but significant shortening of TCRB CDR3 length was observed in type 1 diabetes patients in all four CD4+ subsets. PCR might favor shorter templates, but patient and control samples were amplified and corrected together, so any skew would affect both groups equally. Because the HLA sub-analyses included only small numbers of individuals, any influence of HLA type on TCRB rearrangement was left unresolved. Patients with type 1 diabetes made fewer insertions and deleted more nucleotides at VDJ recombination sites, implying thymic rearrangement abnormalities. Because cDNA rather than genomic DNA was sequenced, highly expressing activated cells could have been over-represented, although no difference in activation and CD3 levels was found between groups. Naive, central memory and regulatory TCRB repertoires appeared more similar among patients than among healthy donors.

The entire isolated RNA was reverse transcribed using the High Capacity cDNA Reverse Transcription Kit, and thus expressed TCRB transcripts were sequenced. Deep immunoSEQ sequencing was performed on naive, central memory and regulatory T cell samples, with an average of about 3.6 million total reads per sample. After sorted cells were lysed in RLT buffer, RNA was extracted with DNase-treated RNeasy Micro or Mini kits, with the choice depending on cell number. Each cell subset was processed on its own to prevent cross-contamination, while patient and healthy donor samples were processed together. TCRB sequences were amplified from cDNA with the immunoSEQ multiplex PCR, producing 87-bp fragments spanning the CDR3 region. Amplicons were sequenced on the Illumina HiSeq platform. The source study handled its data this way. Synthetic template baselines were used to correct PCR bias computationally, reads within Hamming distance 2 were collapsed together, and singletons that could not be merged were discarded. Reads were aligned against IMGT so that V, D and J genes, CDR3 length and insertions or deletions at six rearrangement sites could be assigned. Within each subset, clonotype counts were normalized to sorted cell number, and only after that were true diversity and Gini coefficients computed with the tcR R package. The overlap coefficient, calculated on TCRB nucleotide sequences, was used to quantify repertoire sharing. The source is immuneACCESS, and TCRdb retained only in-frame sequences with V and J called. Part of the clones is not carried over; for the studies checked, unresolved V genes explain less than half of this, and the remainder is unexplained. V, J and clone size derive from that table, while D and trimming were established from the DNA sequence. For this sample there are hundreds of thousands of clones; 9.3% appear just once. The leading ten clones occupy over 0.95% of the sample.

The germline V gene encodes CDR1 MRHNA and CDR2 SNTAGT. V is trimmed back by 7 bases and J by 7 bases, and the junction contains 10 bases that no gene match accounts for. Taken from cysteine to phenylalanine, the CDR3 has 15 residues. Left in the record is the CDR3 DNA by itself, 45 bases read in frame from the first base. Each donor gave one peripheral blood draw, averaging around 0.11 L, which was collected into heparinised tubes. Using a panel that included CD45RO, CCR7, CD25, CD127, CD95 and CD27, naive, central memory, regulatory and stem cell-like memory CD4+ T cells were sorted on a BD FACSAria II. A purity above 98% was achieved for all sorted populations. PBMCs were isolated right away by Lymphoprep density gradient centrifugation and were stained directly, without culture. To minimize batch effects, samples were stained and sorted in pairs, one healthy donor with one patient per experiment.

Recombination connected TRBV6-4 to TRBJ2-2; TRBD2 fits 9 bases in the junction. What was sequenced was central memory CD4+ T cells from blood. The sequence was collected from a young man with type 1 diabetes. The CDR3 corresponds to CASTLDLAGRGELFF. The base sequence is TGTGCCAGCACTCTCGATCTAGCGGGGCGCGGGGAGCTGTTTTTT.